This T cell receptor (beta chain) is drawn from a study of yellow fever vaccine responses in identical twins. Whole-study results and caveats: Each twin's T cell response to the vaccine was reported to look partly convergent and partly personalized.

TCRdb fed the RT-PCR reads into MiXCR, producing one record per CDR3 protein. The repertoire holds some 20,000 distinct CDR3 sequences, with 55% to 70% as singletons. As to this clonotype: Its antigen remains unknown.

The CDR3 covers 13 residues. CDR1 is SNHLY, CDR2 FYNNEI, per germline. The germline V and J ends were trimmed by 1 base and 5 bases, with 8 bases remaining between them. This receptor was taken from a woman between 18 and 29 years old who received the yellow fever vaccine. V gene TRBV2 combines with J gene TRBJ1-1; D is undetermined. The source material was T cells from blood (PBMCs), unsorted or a sorted subset (not recorded which), sampled before or after yellow fever vaccination (not recorded which). In nucleotides, the CDR3 is TGTGCCAGCAGTGAAGAAGGGTGGACTGAAGCTTTCTTT. It yields the protein CASSEEGWTEAFF.